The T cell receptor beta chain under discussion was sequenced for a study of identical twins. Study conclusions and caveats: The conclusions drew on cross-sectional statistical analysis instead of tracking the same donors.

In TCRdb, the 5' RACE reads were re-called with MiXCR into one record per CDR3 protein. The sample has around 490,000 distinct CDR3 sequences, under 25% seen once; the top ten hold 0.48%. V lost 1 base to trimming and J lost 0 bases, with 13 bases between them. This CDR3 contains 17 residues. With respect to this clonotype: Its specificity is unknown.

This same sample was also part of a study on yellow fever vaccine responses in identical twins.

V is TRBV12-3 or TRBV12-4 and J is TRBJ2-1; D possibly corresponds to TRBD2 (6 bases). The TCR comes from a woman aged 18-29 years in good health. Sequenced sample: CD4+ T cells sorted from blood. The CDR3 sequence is CASSLEVRRDSYNEQFF. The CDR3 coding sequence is TGTGCCAGCAGTTTAGAGGTCCGGCGGGACTCCTACAATGAGCAGTTCTTC.